These 26 T cell receptor beta chains came from one sample sequenced in a study of T cell responses to AZD1222 COVID-19 vaccine. Here immunoSEQ multiplex PCR was the method, and the copy in TCRdb shows in-frame clones only, minus some. Among tens of thousands of clones listed, 65% to 80% were seen once. This material consisted of peripheral blood, taken on day 0 of AZD1222 vaccination. The receptors come from an adult in good health.

J is TRBJ2-3 and V is TRBV7-2; 8 positions match TRBD1. The CDR3 length is 15 residues. The germline V gene has CDR1 SGHTA and CDR2 FQGNSA. V lost 5 bases and J lost 4; bases outside the gene matches: 8. CDR3 loop: CASSAGTGGSDTQYF. The CDR3 nucleotides read TGTGCCAGCAGCGCCGGGACAGGAGGTTCAGATACGCAGTATTTT.

The rearrangement links TRBV7-2 to TRBJ1-2; D call uncertain. Between the trimmed V and J ends, which lost 0 bases and 8 bases, there was a span of 7 bases. CDR1 is SGHTA, CDR2 FQGNSA, per germline. The CDR3 contains 12 residues. The chain's CDR3 is CASSLALGGYTF. CDR3 DNA sequence: TGTGCCAGCAGCTTAGCGCTGGGGGGCTACACCTTC.

The V gene is TRBV3-1 (or the pseudogene TRBV3-2), the J gene TRBJ1-1, with TRBD1 as a possible D gene (5 bases). The CDR3 is 13 residues long. The germline V gene encodes CDR1 LGHDT and CDR2 YNNKEL (reference sequence). The ends were cut back, 5 bases at V and 1 base at J, with 8 bases in the middle. CDR3 coding DNA: TGTGCCAGCAGCGTGGGGCCGAACACTGAAGCTTTCTTT. Protein sequence: CASSVGPNTEAFF.

This clone was observed a single time. The chain is built from TRBV5-6 and TRBJ2-7; D not certain. Germline CDR1 SGHDT, CDR2 YYEEEE. V lost 3 bases and J 3 bases, leaving 7 bases between the germline ends. CDR3 length: 12 residues. The CDR3 protein is CASSYAFYEQYF. The CDR3 bases are TGTGCCAGCAGCTACGCCTTCTACGAGCAGTACTTC.

This clone showed up just a few times. The CDR3 DNA sequence: TGCGCCAGCAGCGCTCTGAGCGGGGGGCGCACAGATACGCAGTATTTT. It codes for CASSALSGGRTDTQYF. The V call is TRBV4-1, the J call TRBJ2-3, with 9 bases identical to TRBD2. Trimming cost V 5 bases and J 1 base; bases outside gene matches: 7. Germline V CDR1 and CDR2: MGHRA, YSYEKL. The CDR3 totals 16 residues.

The chain couples TRBV2 to TRBJ2-1; 10 bases map to TRBD2. The CDR3 consists of 14 residues. Germline CDR1 reads SNHLY; CDR2 reads FYNNEI. V gave up 7 bases and J gave up 7 bases; unmatched junction bases: 7. The CDR3 region is CASKEREGRNEQFF. CDR3 DNA sequence: TGTGCCAGCAAGGAGCGGGAGGGCCGGAATGAGCAGTTCTTC.

This clone was counted a few times. The V call is TRBV5-4, the J call TRBJ1-1; no reliable D call. V was pared by 2 bases and J by 5 bases, with 10 bases between. The CDR3 loop spans 13 amino acids. CDR1 and CDR2 from the germline V gene are SGHNT and YYREEE (reference sequence). CDR3 nucleotide sequence: TGTGCCAGCAGCTTTGAGTCCGATACTGAAGCTTTCTTT. It translates to CASSFESDTEAFF.

V usage is TRBV6-6 and J usage is TRBJ1-1, with 8 bases identical to TRBD1. The V gene's germline CDR1 is MNHNY and CDR2 SVGAGI (reference sequence). The CDR3 sequence is 14 residues long. V shed 2 bases, J shed 1 base, and the junction held 0 bases outside the gene matches. The CDR3 DNA reads TGTGCCAGCAGTTACGACAGGGGGAACACTGAAGCTTTCTTT. It yields the protein CASSYDRGNTEAFF.

This clone was seen only a few times. This chain uses TRBV10-1 with TRBJ2-7, with TRBD2 matching 11 bases. Germline trimming cut 7 bases from V and 1 base from J; bases unmatched to any gene: 6. The CDR3 loop spans 15 amino acids. CDR1 and CDR2 from the germline V gene are WNHNN and SYGVQD (reference sequence). CDR3 sequence: CASTAGTSGSYEQYF. The CDR3 nucleotides are TGCGCCAGCACTGCCGGGACTAGCGGATCCTACGAGCAGTACTTC.

Written as DNA, the CDR3 is TGTGCCAGCTCATCCCGGGACCTGGGGGAGACCCAGTACTTC. This sequence encodes CASSSRDLGETQYF. The chain carries TRBV18 and TRBJ2-5; the D gene could be TRBD1 or TRBD2 (5 bases each). CDR1 and CDR2 (germline): KGHSH, LQKENI. The CDR3 spans 14 residues. Trimming shortened V by 5 bases and J by 5 bases, and 15 bases separated the two germline ends.

The chain couples TRBV5-8 to TRBJ2-1, with 10 bases lining up with TRBD2. Germline V gives CDR1 SGHTS, CDR2 YDEGEE. After removal of 6 bases from V and 5 bases from J, the junction contained 8 bases not matched to a gene. This CDR3 region has 15 residues. The CDR3 region is CASIGQREGNNEQFF. CDR3 in DNA: TGTGCCAGCATCGGTCAGCGGGAGGGCAACAATGAGCAGTTCTTC.

The J gene is TRBJ2-7, the V gene TRBV11-2; possible D gene TRBD2, 5 bases. The CDR3 is 13 residues long. Trimming pared 0 bases from V and 4 bases from J, leaving 7 bases between. The V gene's germline CDR1 is SGHAT and CDR2 FQNNGV. As DNA, the CDR3 is TGTGCCAGCAGCTTAGAAACGGGATACGAGCAGTACTTC. This encodes CASSLETGYEQYF.

The rearrangement joins TRBV6-5 to TRBJ2-7; D is uncertain. Trimming left V 2 bases short and J 0 bases short, with 8 bases between. Germline V gene lookup returns CDR1 MNHEY and CDR2 SVGAGI. The CDR3 loop spans 14 amino acids. The DNA of the CDR3 is TGTGCCAGCAGTTACAGACTGCCCTCCTACGAGCAGTACTTC. Translating it yields CASSYRLPSYEQYF.

The V and J genes are TRBV24-1 and TRBJ2-1, with D unresolved. The germline gives CDR1 KGHDR, CDR2 SFDVKD. V was shortened by 3 bases and J by 3 bases, with 14 bases between the two germline ends. The CDR3 runs 16 residues. The chain's CDR3 is CATSDSHAILYNEQFF. CDR3 sequence (DNA): TGTGCCACCAGTGATAGTCACGCGATCCTCTACAATGAGCAGTTCTTC.

The chain has TRBV4-2 and TRBJ1-5; the D gene is possibly TRBD1 (5 bases). Between the trimmed V and J ends, which lost 0 bases and 4 bases, there was a span of 10 bases. Germline V gives CDR1 LGHNA, CDR2 YNFKEQ. This CDR3 region has 15 residues. This CDR3 is CASSQDMGTNQPQHF. The DNA of the CDR3 is TGTGCCAGCAGCCAAGATATGGGGACTAATCAGCCCCAGCATTTT.

The rearrangement links TRBV7-8 to TRBJ2-7, with TRBD2 as a possible D gene (5 bases). V lost 5 bases and J 3 bases, leaving 8 bases between the germline ends. The CDR3 totals 12 residues. Germline assignment: CDR1 SGHVS and CDR2 FQNEAQ. For the CDR3, the DNA is TGTGCCAGCAGCCCAACTAGCTACGAGCAGTACTTC. It translates to CASSPTSYEQYF.

This clone has only a few counts. This chain connects TRBV7-2 to TRBJ2-2; D uncertain. Germline V gene data show CDR1 as SGHTA and CDR2 as FQGNSA. CDR3 size: 16 residues. Trimming removed 9 bases from V and 3 bases from J, with 20 bases in between. The CDR3 DNA follows: TGTGCCAGATCCCCGGGCCCCGAGGCGTACACCGGGGAGCTGTTTTTT. Its translation is CARSPGPEAYTGELFF.

This chain uses TRBV5-6 with TRBJ1-2; no firm D call. V was clipped by 1 base and J by 2 bases, with 15 bases between them. Per the germline V gene, CDR1 is SGHDT and CDR2 is YYEEEE. The length of the CDR3 is 16 residues. Written as DNA, the CDR3 is TGTGCCAGCAGCTTGTGGGATGAGTTCCCAAACTATGGCTACACCTTC. It translates to CASSLWDEFPNYGYTF.

The CDR3 spells CASSPKGGEQFF. CDR3 nucleotides: TGTGCCAGCAGCCCAAAGGGTGGTGAGCAGTTCTTC. V gene TRBV14 combines with J gene TRBJ2-1; D unresolved. Germline loops: CDR1 SGHDN, CDR2 FVKESK. V lost 4 bases and J 9 bases, leaving 10 bases between the germline ends. CDR3 size: 12 residues.

The chain combines TRBV28 with TRBJ2-7; no firm D call. The V and J ends lost 5 bases and 3 bases respectively, with 8 bases between them. The CDR3 runs 12 residues. In germline, CDR1 is MDHEN, CDR2 SYDVKM. The CDR3 coding sequence is TGTGCCAGCAGTATCCCAGGCTACGAGCAGTACGTC. It yields the protein CASSIPGYEQYV.

CDR3 sequence reads: CAWKESSYNSPLHF. In DNA, the CDR3 is TGTGCCTGGAAAGAGAGCTCCTATAATTCACCCCTCCACTTT. The chain carries TRBV30 and TRBJ1-6; D is uncertain. The CDR3 has 14 amino acids. The germline V gene encodes CDR1 GTSNPN and CDR2 SVGIG (reference sequence). V dropped 4 bases and J dropped 0 bases, with 7 bases sitting between them.

This clone has more than one count but fewer than ten. The chain employs TRBV19 and TRBJ1-2, with D unclear. The germline V and J ends were trimmed by 8 bases and 6 bases, with 10 bases remaining between them. CDR1 is LNHDA and CDR2 is SQIVND in the germline V gene (reference sequence). The CDR3 sequence is 11 residues long. CDR3 nucleotide sequence: TGTGCCAGTTCCCGGGGTAATGGCTACACCTTC. It yields the protein CASSRGNGYTF.

This clone was seen more than once but under ten times. The V gene is TRBV6-1, the J gene TRBJ1-1, with a weak D call TRBD1 (5 bases). V was pared by 1 base and J by 1 base, with 10 bases between. Germline V gives CDR1 MNHNS, CDR2 SASEGT. This CDR3 comprises 15 residues. The CDR3 DNA reads as TGTGCCAGCAGTGAAGGCTGGGGGGGGAACACTGAAGCTTTCTTT. Translating gives CASSEGWGGNTEAFF.

This clone was counted a single time. V gene TRBV6-2 or TRBV6-3 combines with J gene TRBJ2-7; D possibly uses TRBD1 or TRBD2 (5 bases each). This CDR3 is built from 13 residues. Per germline, CDR1 MNHEY and CDR2 SVGEGT. With 2 bases removed from V and 7 bases from J, the gap between germline ends came to 12 bases. For the CDR3, the DNA is TGTGCCAGCAGTTACCCCGGGGCCGGGGAGCAGTACGTC. Its translation is CASSYPGAGEQYV.

The gene calls are TRBV7-9 and TRBJ2-7; TRBD1 or TRBD2 may be the D gene (5 bases each). The germline V and J ends were trimmed by 4 bases and 6 bases, with 22 bases remaining between them. CDR3 size: 16 residues. The germline V gene has CDR1 SEHNR and CDR2 FQNEAQ (reference sequence). As DNA, the CDR3 is TGTGCCAGCAGCTCCCTCGGGGCCCCAACTACGGGCGAGCAGTACTTC. This sequence encodes CASSSLGAPTTGEQYF.

By its share, this clone is medium-sized (0.01 to 0.1%). The chain carries TRBV15 and TRBJ1-4, with TRBD1 matching 7 bases. The CDR3 contains 15 residues. V gave up 5 bases and J gave up 8 bases; unmatched junction bases: 11. The germline CDR1 and CDR2 sequences are LNHNV and YYDKDF (reference sequence). CDR3 in amino acids: CATSVHRGPGEKLFF. The CDR3, as DNA: TGTGCCACCAGCGTCCACAGGGGACCTGGCGAAAAACTGTTTTTT.